This passage covers 3 T cell receptor beta chains from one sample sequenced in a study of blood T cell dynamics during melanoma immunotherapy. The method was immunoSEQ multiplex PCR; TCRdb's version includes in-frame clones alone and lacks a portion of them. Of roughly 4,700 clones in the sample, roughly 79% are singletons; the top ten hold approximately 55%. Time point denoted: week 3, after first cycle of checkpoint inhibitor. This material consisted of blood, taken from a patient treated with checkpoint blockade. All receptors derive from a human donor with melanoma.

The chain combines TRBV27 with TRBJ1-2; 8 bases align to TRBD1. In germline, CDR1 is MNHEY, CDR2 SMNVEV (reference sequence). The CDR3 runs 12 residues. Trimming removed 8 bases from V and 6 bases from J; junction bases left unmatched: 5. The CDR3 coding sequence is TGTGCCAGCCGTACAGGGGGTGATGGCTACACCTTC. Encoded protein: CASRTGGDGYTF.

This chain uses TRBV11-3 with TRBJ2-5; D is perhaps TRBD1 or TRBD2 (6 bases each). Deletions cut 1 base from V and 2 bases from J, with 14 bases between. This CDR3 is 16 amino acids long. Germline V gene data show CDR1 as SGHNT and CDR2 as YENEEA. The CDR3 region has the DNA TGTGCCAGCAGCTTAGGGGGGAGGACAGATCAAGAGACCCAGTACTTC. This translates into CASSLGGRTDQETQYF. Filled out from reference TRBV11-3 and TRBJ2-5, the complete variable domain reads EAGVVQSPRYKIIEKKQPVAFWCNPISGHNTLYWYLQNLGQGPELLIRYENEEAVDDSQLPKDRFSAERLKGVDSTLKIQPAELGDSAVYLCASSLGGRTDQETQYFGPGTRLLVL.

V and J are TRBV28 and TRBJ1-5; no definite D call. With 6 bases removed from V and 0 bases from J, the gap between germline ends came to 9 bases. The germline CDR1 and CDR2 sequences are MDHEN and SYDVKM. The CDR3 runs 14 residues. In nucleotides, the CDR3 is TGTGCCAGCAGGTATGGTTATAGCAATCAGCCCCAGCATTTT. Its protein product is CASRYGYSNQPQHF.